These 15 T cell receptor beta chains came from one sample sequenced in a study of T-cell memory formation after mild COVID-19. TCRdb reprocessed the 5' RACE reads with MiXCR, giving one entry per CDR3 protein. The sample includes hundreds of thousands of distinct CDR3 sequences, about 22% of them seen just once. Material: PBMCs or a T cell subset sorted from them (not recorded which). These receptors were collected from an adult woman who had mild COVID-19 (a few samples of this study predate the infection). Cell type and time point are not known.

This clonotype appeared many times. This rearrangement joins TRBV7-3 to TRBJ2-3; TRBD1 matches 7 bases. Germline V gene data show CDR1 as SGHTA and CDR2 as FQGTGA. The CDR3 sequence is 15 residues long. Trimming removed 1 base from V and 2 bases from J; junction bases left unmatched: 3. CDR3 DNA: TGTGCCAGCAGCTTAAGGGGACAGCTCACAGATACGCAGTATTTT. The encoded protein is CASSLRGQLTDTQYF.

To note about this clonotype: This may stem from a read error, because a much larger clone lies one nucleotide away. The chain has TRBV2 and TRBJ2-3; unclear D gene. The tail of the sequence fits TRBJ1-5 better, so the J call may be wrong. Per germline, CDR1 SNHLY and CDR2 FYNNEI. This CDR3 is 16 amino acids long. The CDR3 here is CASSEGDRLISDTQHF. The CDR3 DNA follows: TGTGCCAGCAGTGAGGGAGACCGGTTAATCTCAGATACGCAGCATTTT.

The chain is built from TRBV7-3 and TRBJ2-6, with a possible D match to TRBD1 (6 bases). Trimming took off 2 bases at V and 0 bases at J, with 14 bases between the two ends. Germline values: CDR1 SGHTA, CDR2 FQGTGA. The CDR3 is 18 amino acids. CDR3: CASSLEGHPISGANVLTF. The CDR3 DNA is TGTGCCAGCAGCTTAGAGGGACATCCCATCTCTGGGGCCAACGTCCTGACTTTC.

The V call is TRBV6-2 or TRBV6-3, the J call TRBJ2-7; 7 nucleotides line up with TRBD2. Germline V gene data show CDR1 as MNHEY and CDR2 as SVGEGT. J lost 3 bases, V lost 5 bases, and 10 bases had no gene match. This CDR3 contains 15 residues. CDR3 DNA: TGTGCCAGCAGTCCCCACTATGGCGGGGGCTACGAGCAGTACTTC. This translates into CASSPHYGGGYEQYF.

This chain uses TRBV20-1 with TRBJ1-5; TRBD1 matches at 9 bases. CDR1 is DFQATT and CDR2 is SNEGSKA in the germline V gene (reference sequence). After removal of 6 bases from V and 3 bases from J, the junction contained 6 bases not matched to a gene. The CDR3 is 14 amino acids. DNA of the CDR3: TGCAGTGCGCCGGACAGGGGCCACAATCAGCCCCAGCATTTT. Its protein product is CSAPDRGHNQPQHF.

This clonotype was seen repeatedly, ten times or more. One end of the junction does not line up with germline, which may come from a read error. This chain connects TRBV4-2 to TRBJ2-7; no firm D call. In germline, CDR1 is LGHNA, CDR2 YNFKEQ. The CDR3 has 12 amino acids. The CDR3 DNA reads TGCGCCAGCAGCCAAGATGGGTACGAGCAGTACTTC. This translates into CASSQDGYEQYF.

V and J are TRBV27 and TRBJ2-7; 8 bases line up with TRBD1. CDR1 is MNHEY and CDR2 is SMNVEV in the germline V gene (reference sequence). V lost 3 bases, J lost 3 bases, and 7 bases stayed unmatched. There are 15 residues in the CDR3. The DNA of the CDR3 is TGTGCCAGCAGTTTCTACGGGACAGGCGACTACGAGCAGTACTTC. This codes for CASSFYGTGDYEQYF.

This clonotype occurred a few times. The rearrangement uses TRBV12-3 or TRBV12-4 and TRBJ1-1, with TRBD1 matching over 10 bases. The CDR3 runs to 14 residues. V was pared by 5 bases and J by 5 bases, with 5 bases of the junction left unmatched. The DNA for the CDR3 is TGTGCCAGCAGTAGACAGGGGGCGAAGACTGAAGCTTTCTTT. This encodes CASSRQGAKTEAFF.

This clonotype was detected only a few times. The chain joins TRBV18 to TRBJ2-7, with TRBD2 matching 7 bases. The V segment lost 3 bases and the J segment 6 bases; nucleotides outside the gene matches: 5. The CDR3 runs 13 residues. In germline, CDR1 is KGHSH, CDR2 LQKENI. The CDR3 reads CASSPGGDLEQYF. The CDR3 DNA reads TGTGCCAGCTCACCGGGGGGGGACCTCGAGCAGTACTTC.

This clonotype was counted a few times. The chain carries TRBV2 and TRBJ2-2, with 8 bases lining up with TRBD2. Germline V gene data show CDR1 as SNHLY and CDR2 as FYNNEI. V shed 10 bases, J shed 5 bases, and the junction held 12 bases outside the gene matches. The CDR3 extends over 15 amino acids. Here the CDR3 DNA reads TGTGCCACCAGGAGGAGAGCGGGAGTTACCGGGGAGCTGTTTTTT. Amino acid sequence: CATRRRAGVTGELFF.

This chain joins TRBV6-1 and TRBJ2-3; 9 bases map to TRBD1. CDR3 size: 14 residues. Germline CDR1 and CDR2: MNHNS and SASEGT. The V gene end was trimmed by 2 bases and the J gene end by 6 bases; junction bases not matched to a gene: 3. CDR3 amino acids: CASSETGGDDTQYF. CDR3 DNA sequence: TGTGCCAGCAGTGAAACAGGGGGCGACGATACGCAGTATTTT.

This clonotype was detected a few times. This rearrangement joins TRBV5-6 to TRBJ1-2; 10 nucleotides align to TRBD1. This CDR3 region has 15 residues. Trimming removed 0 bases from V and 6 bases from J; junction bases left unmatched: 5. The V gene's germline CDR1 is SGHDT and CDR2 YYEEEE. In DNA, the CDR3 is TGTGCCAGCAGCTTGGCCGTTGGGACAGGGGATGGCTACACCTTC. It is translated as CASSLAVGTGDGYTF.

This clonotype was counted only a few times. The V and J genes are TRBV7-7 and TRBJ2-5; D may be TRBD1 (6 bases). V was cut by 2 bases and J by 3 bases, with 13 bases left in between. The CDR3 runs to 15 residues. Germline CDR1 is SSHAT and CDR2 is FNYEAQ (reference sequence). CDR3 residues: CASSLYQGREETQYF. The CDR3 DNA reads TGTGCCAGCAGCTTATATCAGGGGAGAGAAGAGACCCAGTACTTC.

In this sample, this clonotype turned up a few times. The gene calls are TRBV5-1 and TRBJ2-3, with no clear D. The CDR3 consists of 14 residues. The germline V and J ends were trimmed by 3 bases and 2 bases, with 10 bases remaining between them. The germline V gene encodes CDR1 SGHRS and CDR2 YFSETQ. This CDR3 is CASSWGVDTDTQYF. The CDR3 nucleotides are TGCGCCAGCAGCTGGGGTGTGGACACAGATACGCAGTATTTT.

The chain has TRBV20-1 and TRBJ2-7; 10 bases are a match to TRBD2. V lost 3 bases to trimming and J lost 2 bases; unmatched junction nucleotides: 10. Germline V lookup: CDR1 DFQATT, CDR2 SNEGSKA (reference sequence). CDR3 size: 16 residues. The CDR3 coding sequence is TGCAGTGCTAGTACCAGCGGGAGGGTTTCGACCTACGAGCAGTACTTC. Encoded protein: CSASTSGRVSTYEQYF.